This T cell receptor (beta chain) came from a study of cytomegalovirus exposure and HLA in healthy donors. Findings and caveats of the study: Most of the TCR beta V segments (in an earlier analysis) were productive either about 90% or about 30% of the time. The investigators catalogued 180 or so TCR beta chains as cytomegalovirus-associated. Most CMV-associated TCR beta chains appeared HLA-restricted in a later analysis.

PCR amplification relied on 60 Vbeta primers (plus 13 Jbeta primers). Clones were read by immunoSEQ multiplex PCR, and TCRdb kept only the in-frame ones, dropping some. The repertoire holds 250,000 to 350,000 clones, with 80% as singletons. This clone was seen a single time. Its antigen is not known. The sequence came from a girl aged 2-10 years in good health and CMV-seronegative. The sample taken for sequencing was PBMCs.

CDR3 DNA sequence: TGTGCTAGTGGTTTGGTACGTGGGACAGGGCTGGCAACCGGGGCTGAAGCTTTCTTT. It encodes CASGLVRGTGLATGAEAFF. The gene calls are TRBV12-5 and TRBJ1-1, with TRBD1 identical over 9 bases. This CDR3 region has 19 residues. From germline, CDR1 is LGHNT and CDR2 FRNRAP. J was trimmed by 6 bases and V by 0 bases; bases with no gene match: 17.